What follows are 22 T cell receptor beta chains derived from one specimen sequenced in a study of post-analysis software for immune sequencing data. For these receptors, no antigen is known. TCR beta libraries were prepared from cDNA with unique molecular identifiers. Each CDR3 protein gets one entry after TCRdb re-called the PCR reads with MiXCR. The sample shows about 200,000 distinct CDR3 sequences, about 30% of them seen only once. General study results and limits: The study found TRBV5-6, TRBV5-1 and TRBV20-1 among about five TRBV segments more frequent in patients than controls.

Sequenced sample: blood. The receptors here all came from a girl aged 2-17 years with multiple sclerosis.

The table lists this clonotype with many counts. V usage is TRBV20-1 and J usage is TRBJ2-7, with TRBD1 as a possible D gene (5 bases). The CDR3 covers 13 residues. Deletions cut 2 bases from V and 0 bases from J, with 8 bases between. CDR1 is DFQATT and CDR2 is SNEGSKA in the germline V gene (reference sequence). The CDR3 sequence: CSARRTPSYEQYF. The CDR3, as DNA: TGCAGTGCTAGACGGACACCCTCCTACGAGCAGTACTTC.

V and J are TRBV28 and TRBJ1-3; no firm D call. Germline V gene sequence: CDR1 MDHEN, CDR2 SYDVKM. V was clipped by 5 bases and J by 6 bases, with 5 bases between them. This CDR3 has 11 amino acids. This CDR3 is CASSLANTIYF. The CDR3 bases are TGTGCCAGCAGTCTCGCAAACACCATATATTTT. The whole variable domain, filled in from reference TRBV28 and TRBJ1-3, reads DVKVTQSSRYLVKRTGEKVFLECVQDMDHENMFWYRQDPGLGLRLIYFSYDVKMKEKGDIPEGYSVSREKKERFSLILESASTNQTSMYLCASSLANTIYFGEGSWLTVV.

In this sample, this clonotype turned up a few times. V gene TRBV20-1 combines with J gene TRBJ1-6; D is uncertain. V was trimmed by 3 bases and J by 0 bases, leaving 9 bases between them. This CDR3 contains 15 residues. Germline assignment: CDR1 DFQATT and CDR2 SNEGSKA (reference sequence). Written as DNA, the CDR3 is TGCAGTGCTAGTGGCAGTTACTCCTATAATTCACCCCTCCACTTT. It translates to CSASGSYSYNSPLHF.

There are a few counts of this clonotype. The CDR3 DNA reads as TGTGCCAGCAGTTTATTGCTCTGGGGGATGGGAACAGGGGAGGTCGGCGGGACTAACGAGCAGTACTTC. This encodes CASSLLLWGMGTGEVGGTNEQYF. V gene TRBV28 combines with J gene TRBJ2-7, with D possibly being TRBD1 or TRBD2 (7 bases each). CDR3 size: 23 residues. Trimming stripped 1 base from V and 5 bases from J, with 39 bases between. CDR1 MDHEN and CDR2 SYDVKM come from the germline V gene.

There are many counts of this clonotype. The chain employs TRBV3-1 and TRBJ2-7; D is possibly TRBD2 (5 bases). Between the trimmed V and J ends, which lost 0 bases and 5 bases, there was a span of 17 bases. CDR3 size: 16 residues. Looked up from germline, CDR1 is LGHDT and CDR2 is YNNKEL (reference sequence). Here the CDR3 reads CASSQDASGLSHEQYF. The DNA for the CDR3 is TGTGCCAGCAGCCAAGATGCCAGCGGACTTTCCCACGAGCAGTACTTC.

A word on this clonotype: Relative to the germline gene, one junction end is altered; a read error may explain this. The chain joins TRBV24-1 to TRBJ2-6; TRBD1 is a possible D gene (5 bases). Germline CDR1 is KGHDR and CDR2 is SFDVKD. The CDR3 sequence is 16 residues long. CDR3 sequence: CATSDLNGSGANVRTF. The CDR3 DNA is TGTGCCACCAGTGATTTAAACGGCTCTGGGGCCAACGTCCGGACTTTC.

The table lists this clonotype with a few counts. This chain joins TRBV7-3 and TRBJ1-3; D gene ambiguous. This CDR3 spans 16 amino acids. V was shortened by 1 base and J by 0 bases, with 10 bases between the two germline ends. Germline CDR1 SGHTA, CDR2 FQGTGA. Here the CDR3 DNA reads TGTGCCAGCAGCTTAATGGGCACTTACTCTGGAAACACCATATATTTT. As protein: CASSLMGTYSGNTIYF.

This clonotype came up many times. V is TRBV29-1 and J is TRBJ1-1; D call uncertain. Trimming shortened V by 7 bases and J by 1 base, and 10 bases separated the two germline ends. The CDR3 is made up of 12 amino acids. The V gene's germline CDR1 is SQVTM and CDR2 ANQGSEA. Here the CDR3 DNA reads TGCAGCGCCCGGCCAGGGAACACTGAAGCTTTCTTT. Translation gives CSARPGNTEAFF.

This clonotype was observed many times. The chain employs TRBV3-1 and TRBJ2-3; D is possibly TRBD1 (6 bases). This CDR3 is built from 15 residues. V lost 1 base, J lost 6 bases, and 14 bases lay in between. Germline values: CDR1 LGHDT, CDR2 YNNKEL (reference sequence). Written as DNA, the CDR3 is TGTGCCAGCAGCCAAGGTAGTGGGGGCGACGATACGCAGTATTTT. Protein sequence: CASSQGSGGDDTQYF.

In its sample, this clonotype was seen a few times. The junction departs from germline at one end; a sequencing error may be responsible. V is TRBV7-3 and J is TRBJ1-2, with unresolved D. The CDR3 runs to 14 residues. Germline V gene data show CDR1 as SGHTA and CDR2 as FQGTGA. The CDR3 coding sequence is TGTACCAGCAGCTTAAGGCAGGCGGACTATGGCTACACCTTC. Residues: CTSSLRQADYGYTF.

Regarding this clonotype: A read error may explain this, as a much larger clone is one base away. This chain uses TRBV7-2 with TRBJ2-3, with D perhaps matching TRBD2 (5 bases). The CDR3 is 16 residues long. V was cut by 4 bases and J by 3 bases, with 17 bases left in between. The germline V gene has CDR1 SGHTA and CDR2 FQGNSA. CDR3 DNA: TGTGCCAGCAGCTATGCTAGCAGGAGTCAAACAGATACGCAGTATTTT. Residues: CASSYASRSQTDTQYF.

This clonotype has ten or more counts. This rearrangement joins TRBV5-6 to TRBJ2-1, with a possible D match to TRBD2 (7 bases). CDR1 and CDR2 from the germline V gene are SGHDT and YYEEEE. Trimming took 6 bases from V and 7 from J, leaving 20 bases between them. There are 15 residues in the CDR3. The CDR3 DNA is TGTGCCAGCAACTCACAATGGGGAGGGGGGAATGAGCAGTTCTTC. Translating gives CASNSQWGGGNEQFF.

Notes on this clonotype: This may stem from a read error, because a much larger clone lies one nucleotide away. The gene calls are TRBV12-3 or TRBV12-4 and TRBJ1-2; TRBD1 matches 9 bases. The CDR3 length is 13 residues. The J segment lost 4 bases and the V segment lost 5 bases, leaving 2 bases of the junction unmatched. CDR3: CASSGGQGYGYTF. The CDR3 DNA follows: TGTGCCAGCAGTGGGGGACAGGGCTATGGCTACACCTTC.

There are a few counts of this clonotype. The chain uses TRBV3-1 and TRBJ1-1, with a weak D call TRBD1 (5 bases). Looked up from germline, CDR1 is LGHDT and CDR2 is YNNKEL (reference sequence). V shed 8 bases and J shed 5 bases, with 9 bases lying between them. The CDR3 covers 11 residues. CDR3 nucleotide sequence: TGTGCCAGCCGAGAGGGGACTGAAGCTTTCTTT. It yields the protein CASREGTEAFF.

This clonotype was picked up many times. J is TRBJ2-1 and V is TRBV20-1; D possibly uses TRBD1 or TRBD2 (5 bases each). The length of the CDR3 is 13 residues. Germline assignment: CDR1 DFQATT and CDR2 SNEGSKA (reference sequence). The CDR3 protein is CRGRGGSYNEQFF. DNA of the CDR3: TGCAGAGGCCGGGGCGGGTCCTACAATGAGCAGTTCTTC.

This clonotype occurred once. The CDR3 nucleotides are TGTGCCAGCAGAACGGGACAGGGAGGCGAGCAGTACTTC. Its translation is CASRTGQGGEQYF. The chain couples TRBV6-5 to TRBJ2-7, with TRBD1 matching over 9 bases. V was clipped by 6 bases and J by 6 bases; unmatched bases: 6. Germline V gene lookup returns CDR1 MNHEY and CDR2 SVGAGI. The CDR3 consists of 13 residues.

This clonotype appeared a few times. The rearrangement joins TRBV5-5 to TRBJ1-1, with a tentative D call TRBD1 (6 bases). Per the germline V gene, CDR1 is SGHKS and CDR2 is YYEKEE (reference sequence). Trimming took off 4 bases at V and 5 bases at J, with 18 bases between the two ends. The CDR3 is made up of 15 amino acids. CDR3 in DNA: TGTGCCAGCAGCGACAGGCGGGCGGGGGGGACTGAAGCTTTCTTT. Translating gives CASSDRRAGGTEAFF.

The genes are TRBV28 and TRBJ2-5; D uncertain. Trimming took 3 bases from V and 11 from J, leaving 13 bases between them. Looked up from germline, CDR1 is MDHEN and CDR2 is SYDVKM. The CDR3 spans 12 residues. The CDR3 DNA reads TGTGCCAGCAGTTTGTTAGGTCGAGCGCAGTACTTC. Protein: CASSLLGRAQYF.

The chain uses TRBV20-1 and TRBJ2-1; unclear D gene. The DNA end lines up better with TRBJ2-7; the J call may be wrong. The CDR3 loop spans 14 amino acids. Germline V lookup: CDR1 DFQATT, CDR2 SNEGSKA (reference sequence). CDR3 loop: CSARGVDSYNEQYF. The CDR3 coding sequence is TGCAGTGCTAGAGGGGTTGATTCCTACAATGAGCAGTACTTC.

This clonotype was detected ten times or more. This chain joins TRBV7-2 and TRBJ2-3, with no clear D. In germline, CDR1 is SGHTA, CDR2 FQGNSA. This CDR3 comprises 12 residues. V lost 4 bases and J lost 6, with 8 bases in between. The CDR3 DNA reads TGTGCCAGCAGCTACCGACGGGATACGCAGTATTTT. Its translation: CASSYRRDTQYF. The whole variable domain, remainder taken from reference TRBV7-2 and TRBJ2-3, is GAGVSQSPSNKVTEKGKDVELRCDPISGHTALYWYRQSLGQGLEFLIYFQGNSAPDKSGLPSDRFSAERTGGSVSTLTIQRTQQEDSAVYLCASSYRRDTQYFGPGTRLTVL.

In this sample, this clonotype turned up a few times. The CDR3 DNA sequence: TGTGCCAGCACCCCGCTAGCGGTAAACAATGAGCAGTTCTTC. As protein: CASTPLAVNNEQFF. The chain is built from TRBV12-3 or TRBV12-4 and TRBJ2-1; the match to TRBD2 covers 7 bases. CDR3 length: 14 amino acids. V lost 7 bases to trimming and J lost 5 bases; unmatched junction nucleotides: 8.

The rearrangement joins TRBV5-1 to TRBJ2-2; D might be TRBD2 (5 bases). Per germline, CDR1 SGHRS and CDR2 YFSETQ. V gave up 0 bases and J gave up 5 bases, with 11 bases separating them. CDR3 length equals 15 residues. The CDR3 DNA sequence: TGCGCCAGCAGCTTGGGGACTGACTGGACCGGGGAGCTGTTTTTT. Its protein product is CASSLGTDWTGELFF.